This entry describes one T cell receptor (beta chain). Its matching antigen is unknown. TCR beta was sequenced from blood CD8+ and CD4+ T cells. Germline lookup yields CDR1 SGHAT and CDR2 FQNNGV. The length of the CDR3 is 16 residues. The ends were cut back, 2 bases at V and 0 bases at J, with 12 bases in the middle. RNA, at about 0.45 to 1 ug, was reverse transcribed with random hexamers. TCRdb processed the immunoSEQ multiplex PCR reads anew with MiXCR; each CDR3 protein has one entry. The sample contains more than 250,000 distinct CDR3 sequences, about 92% of which appear only once. The source of the sample is a study of CD8 T cells in Susac syndrome. Regarding the study as a whole: A relatively small number of individuals underwent TCR sequencing and HLA analysis.

Sequenced sample: CD4+ T cells from PBMCs. The sequence was collected from a human donor with multiple sclerosis. The chain is built from TRBV11-2 and TRBJ2-3, with D possibly being TRBD1 (6 bases). The CDR3 sequence is CASSLNDRRSTDTQYF. CDR3 coding DNA: TGTGCCAGCAGCTTAAACGACAGGAGGAGCACAGATACGCAGTATTTT.